This TCR beta chain was identified during a study of cytomegalovirus exposure and HLA in healthy donors. Study overall: An early data release held some 85 million unique TCRs from HLA-typed donors. Most donors, around 81% of approximately 400 genotyped, fell in the Caucasian-associated ancestry cluster.

The CDR3 totals 14 residues. The ends lost 5 bases at V and 5 bases at J; junction bases unmatched: 4. Germline lookup yields CDR1 SEHNR and CDR2 FQNEAQ (reference sequence). This clone occurred a few times. Its antigen is not known. General study results and limits: Near-uniform donor sequencing depth was presumed by presence/absence analyses.

Primers for the PCR totalled 60 Vbeta and 13 Jbeta. Some clones are missing from TCRdb's copy, which holds only in-frame ones; the method was immunoSEQ multiplex PCR. The table lists 150,000 or so clones, over 70% of them singletons, with around 2.3% in the top ten. V and J are TRBV7-9 and TRBJ1-4; 8 positions match TRBD1. The sequencing sample was made of PBMCs. The clonotype originates from a young man in good health and CMV-seronegative. The CDR3, as DNA: TGTGCCAGCAGCGCGGACAGGGTCAATGAAAAACTGTTTTTT. Translating it yields CASSADRVNEKLFF.